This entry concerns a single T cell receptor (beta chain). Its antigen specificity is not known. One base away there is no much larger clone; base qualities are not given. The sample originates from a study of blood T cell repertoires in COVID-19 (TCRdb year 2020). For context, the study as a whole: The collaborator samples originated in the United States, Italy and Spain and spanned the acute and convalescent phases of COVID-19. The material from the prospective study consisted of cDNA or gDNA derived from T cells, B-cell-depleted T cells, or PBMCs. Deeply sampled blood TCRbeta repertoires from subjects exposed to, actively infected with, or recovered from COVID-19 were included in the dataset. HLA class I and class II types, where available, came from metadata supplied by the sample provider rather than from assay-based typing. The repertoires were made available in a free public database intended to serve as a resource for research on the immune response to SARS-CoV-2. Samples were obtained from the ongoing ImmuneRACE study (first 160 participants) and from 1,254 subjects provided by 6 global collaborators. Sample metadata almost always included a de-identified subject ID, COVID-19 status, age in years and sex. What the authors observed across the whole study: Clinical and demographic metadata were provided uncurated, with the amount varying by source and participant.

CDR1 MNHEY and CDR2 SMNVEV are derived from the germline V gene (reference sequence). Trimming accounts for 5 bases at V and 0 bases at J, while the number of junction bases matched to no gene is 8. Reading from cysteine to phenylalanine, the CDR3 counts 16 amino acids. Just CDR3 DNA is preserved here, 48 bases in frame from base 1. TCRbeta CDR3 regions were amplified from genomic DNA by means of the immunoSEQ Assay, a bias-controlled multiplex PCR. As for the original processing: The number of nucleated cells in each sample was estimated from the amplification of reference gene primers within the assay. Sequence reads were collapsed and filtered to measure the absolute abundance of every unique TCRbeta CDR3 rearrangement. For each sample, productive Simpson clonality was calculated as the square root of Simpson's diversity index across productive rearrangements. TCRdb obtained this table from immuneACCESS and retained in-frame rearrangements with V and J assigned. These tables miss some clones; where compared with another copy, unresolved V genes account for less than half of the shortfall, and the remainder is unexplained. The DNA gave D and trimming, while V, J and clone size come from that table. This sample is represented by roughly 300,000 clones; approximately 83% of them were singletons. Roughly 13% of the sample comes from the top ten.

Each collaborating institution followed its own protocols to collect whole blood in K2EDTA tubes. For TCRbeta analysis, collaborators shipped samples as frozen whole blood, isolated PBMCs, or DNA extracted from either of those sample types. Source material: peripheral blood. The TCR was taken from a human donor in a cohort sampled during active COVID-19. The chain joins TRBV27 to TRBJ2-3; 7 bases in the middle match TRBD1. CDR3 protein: CASSARQGWSTDTQYF. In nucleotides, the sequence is TGTGCCAGCAGTGCGCGACAGGGATGGAGCACAGATACGCAGTATTTT.